This entry lists 14 T cell receptor beta chains sequenced from one sample in a study of T cell responses to AZD1222 COVID-19 vaccine. TCRdb keeps only in-frame clones here, not all; method: immunoSEQ multiplex PCR. Of about 170,000 clones in the sample, around 89% were seen once. The material was peripheral blood, obtained on day 0 of AZD1222 vaccination. These receptors were taken from an adult in good health.

The gene calls are TRBV15 and TRBJ2-7; 11 positions match TRBD1. Losses at the gene ends were 3 bases for V and 6 bases for J; bases not matched to a gene: 7. Germline lookup yields CDR1 LNHNV and CDR2 YYDKDF (reference sequence). This CDR3 contains 15 residues. CDR3 amino acids: CATSRPGQGDVEQYF. The DNA of the CDR3 is TGTGCCACCAGCAGGCCGGGACAGGGGGATGTCGAGCAGTACTTC. The entire variable domain, with the rest obtained from reference TRBV15 and TRBJ2-7, is as follows: DAMVIQNPRYQVTQFGKPVTLSCSQTLNHNVMYWYQQKSSQAPKLLFHYYDKDFNNEADTPDNFQSRRPNTSFCFLDIRSPGLGDTAMYLCATSRPGQGDVEQYFGPGTRLTVT.

J is TRBJ1-6 and V is TRBV12-3 or TRBV12-4; no reliable D call. CDR3 length equals 13 residues. Trimming removed 4 bases from V and 7 bases from J, with 8 bases in between. The CDR3 here is CASSWGKNSPLHF. The CDR3 DNA sequence: TGTGCCAGCAGTTGGGGAAAAAATTCACCCCTCCACTTT.

This clone was detected only once. The chain uses TRBV18 and TRBJ1-6; D ambiguous. Trimming removed 6 bases from V and 7 bases from J, with 16 bases in between. CDR1 is KGHSH and CDR2 is LQKENI in the germline V gene. This CDR3 comprises 15 residues. The CDR3 spells CASSIGIGKNSPLHF. The DNA for the CDR3 is TGTGCCAGCTCGATAGGAATAGGGAAGAATTCACCCCTCCACTTT.

The chain carries TRBV5-1 and TRBJ2-7, with D perhaps matching TRBD1 or TRBD2 (5 bases each). Germline assignment: CDR1 SGHRS and CDR2 YFSETQ. The CDR3 is 15 residues long. Trimming shortened V by 0 bases and J by 4 bases, and 14 bases separated the two germline ends. CDR3 sequence reads: CASSLGAGTQYEQYV. In nucleotides, the CDR3 is TGCGCCAGCAGCTTGGGGGCAGGGACCCAATACGAGCAGTACGTC.

The rearrangement links TRBV6-5 to TRBJ1-2; D is ambiguous. The germline V gene has CDR1 MNHEY and CDR2 SVGAGI. The V end was cut by 6 bases, the J end by 7 bases, with 9 bases between. The length of the CDR3 is 11 residues. This CDR3 reads CASSHRVGYTF. Written as DNA, the CDR3 is TGTGCCAGCAGCCATAGGGTTGGCTACACCTTC.

This clone came up once. This chain joins TRBV7-2 and TRBJ2-1; D is undetermined. The CDR3 length is 12 residues. Germline CDR1 reads SGHTA; CDR2 reads FQGNSA. V was trimmed by 5 bases and J by 7 bases, leaving 9 bases between them. The CDR3 region is CASSRPANEQFF. CDR3 DNA sequence: TGTGCCAGCAGCCGGCCGGCGAATGAGCAGTTCTTC. Looking up the rest from reference TRBV7-2 and TRBJ2-1 gives the full variable domain: GAGVSQSPSNKVTEKGKDVELRCDPISGHTALYWYRQSLGQGLEFLIYFQGNSAPDKSGLPSDRFSAERTGGSVSTLTIQRTQQEDSAVYLCASSRPANEQFFGPGTRLTVL.

In DNA, the CDR3 is TGTGCCAGCAGCTTGGGGGACAGTACCTACGAGCAGTACGTC. This translates into CASSLGDSTYEQYV. V is TRBV13 and J is TRBJ2-7, with 7 bases lining up with TRBD1. CDR1 PRHDT and CDR2 FYEKMQ come from the germline V gene (reference sequence). The CDR3 has 14 amino acids. Unmatched junction bases numbered 4, after V lost 3 bases and J lost 2 bases.

The V and J genes are TRBV4-3 and TRBJ2-7; possibly TRBD2 for D (6 bases). V shed 1 base and J shed 6 bases, with 7 bases lying between them. CDR1 is LGHNA and CDR2 is YSLEER in the germline V gene. CDR3 length equals 12 residues. The CDR3 spells CASSQAGGEQYF. The CDR3 region has the DNA TGCGCCAGCAGCCAAGCCGGGGGCGAGCAGTACTTC.

The chain uses TRBV7-9 and TRBJ1-1; D is possibly TRBD1 (5 bases). The CDR3 runs 12 residues. V lost 10 bases, J lost 5 bases, and 14 bases lay in between. Germline V gene data show CDR1 as SEHNR and CDR2 as FQNEAQ (reference sequence). For the CDR3, the DNA is TGTGCCAACGCGGGGGTGCTGACTGAAGCTTTCTTT. Its protein product is CANAGVLTEAFF.

This clone was counted once. The rearrangement uses TRBV6-5 and TRBJ2-7; 7 bases are shared with TRBD1. The CDR3 loop spans 14 amino acids. Germline CDR1 MNHEY, CDR2 SVGAGI. V shed 2 bases, J shed 4 bases, and the junction held 5 bases outside the gene matches. Written as DNA, the CDR3 is TGTGCCAGCAGTTACCAGGGACAGTCTTACGAGCAGTACTTC. This codes for CASSYQGQSYEQYF.

This sequence joins TRBV6-6 and TRBJ2-7, with 8 bases fitting TRBD1. The CDR3 length is 12 residues. The germline gives CDR1 MNHNY, CDR2 SVGAGI (reference sequence). The V segment lost 4 bases and the J segment 5 bases; nucleotides outside the gene matches: 1. The CDR3 protein is CASSLQGDEQYV. The CDR3 DNA is TGTGCCAGCAGTTTACAGGGGGACGAGCAGTACGTC.

The chain employs TRBV19 and TRBJ2-5; D ambiguous. The CDR3 is made up of 14 amino acids. From germline, CDR1 is LNHDA and CDR2 SQIVND (reference sequence). Deletions cut 4 bases from V and 0 bases from J, with 9 bases between. The CDR3 region is CASSSLQNQETQYF. The DNA of the CDR3 is TGTGCCAGTAGTAGCCTACAGAACCAAGAGACCCAGTACTTC.

This clone showed up just a few times. V usage is TRBV18 and J usage is TRBJ1-1; TRBD1 aligns across 7 bases. This CDR3 is built from 14 residues. J was trimmed by 4 bases and V by 2 bases; bases with no gene match: 4. The germline gives CDR1 KGHSH, CDR2 LQKENI. CDR3 amino acids: CASSPGTEATEAFF. Written as DNA, the CDR3 is TGTGCCAGCTCACCAGGGACAGAGGCCACTGAAGCTTTCTTT.

The rearrangement uses TRBV7-2 and TRBJ1-1; D call uncertain. In germline, CDR1 is SGHTA, CDR2 FQGNSA. V was trimmed by 1 base and J by 2 bases, leaving 8 bases between them. The CDR3 is 14 residues long. Here the CDR3 DNA reads TGTGCCAGCAGCTTAGGATGGAGAAACACTGAAGCTTTCTTT. Translating gives CASSLGWRNTEAFF.